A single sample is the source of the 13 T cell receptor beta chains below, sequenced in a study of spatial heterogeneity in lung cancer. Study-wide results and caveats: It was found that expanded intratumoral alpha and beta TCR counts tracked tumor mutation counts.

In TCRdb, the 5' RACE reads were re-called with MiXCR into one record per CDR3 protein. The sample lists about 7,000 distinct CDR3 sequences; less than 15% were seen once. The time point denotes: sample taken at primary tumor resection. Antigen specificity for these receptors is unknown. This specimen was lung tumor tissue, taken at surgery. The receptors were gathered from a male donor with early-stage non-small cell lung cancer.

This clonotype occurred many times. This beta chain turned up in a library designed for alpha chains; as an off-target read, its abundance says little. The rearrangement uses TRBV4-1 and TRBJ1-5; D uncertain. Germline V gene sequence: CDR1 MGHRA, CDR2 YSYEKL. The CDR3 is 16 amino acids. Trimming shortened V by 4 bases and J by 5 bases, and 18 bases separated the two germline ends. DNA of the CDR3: TGCGCCAGCAGCCCATCGCTCGGAATCGGCGATCAGCCCCAGCATTTT. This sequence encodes CASSPSLGIGDQPQHF.

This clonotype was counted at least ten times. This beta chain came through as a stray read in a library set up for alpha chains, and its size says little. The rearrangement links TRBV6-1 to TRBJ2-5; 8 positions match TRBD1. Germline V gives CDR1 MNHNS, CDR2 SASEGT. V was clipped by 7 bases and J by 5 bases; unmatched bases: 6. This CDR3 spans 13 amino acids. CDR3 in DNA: TGTGCCAGCATCCGAACAGGGGGGGAGACCCAGTACTTC. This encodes CASIRTGGETQYF.

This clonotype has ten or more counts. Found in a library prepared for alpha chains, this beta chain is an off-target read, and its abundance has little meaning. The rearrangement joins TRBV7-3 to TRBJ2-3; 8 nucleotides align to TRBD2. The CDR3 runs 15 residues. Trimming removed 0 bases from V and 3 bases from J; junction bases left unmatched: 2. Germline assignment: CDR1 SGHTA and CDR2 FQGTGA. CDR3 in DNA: TGTGCCAGCAGCTTAACTAGCGGGGAAACAGATACGCAGTATTTT. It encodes CASSLTSGETDTQYF. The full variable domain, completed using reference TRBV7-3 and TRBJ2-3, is GAGVSQTPSNKVTEKGKYVELRCDPISGHTALYWYRQSLGQGPEFLIYFQGTGAADDSGLPNDRFFAVRPEGSVSTLKIQRTERGDSAVYLCASSLTSGETDTQYFGPGTRLTVL.

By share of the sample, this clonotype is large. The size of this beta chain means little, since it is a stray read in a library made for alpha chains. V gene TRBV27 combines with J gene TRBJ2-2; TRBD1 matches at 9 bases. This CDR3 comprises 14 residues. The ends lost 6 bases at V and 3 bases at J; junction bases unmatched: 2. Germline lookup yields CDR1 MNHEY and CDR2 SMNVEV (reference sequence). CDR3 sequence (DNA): TGTGCCAGCAGGCGACAGGGGGACACCGGGGAGCTGTTTTTT. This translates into CASRRQGDTGELFF.

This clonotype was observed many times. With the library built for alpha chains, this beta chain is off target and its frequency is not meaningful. In DNA, the CDR3 is TGTGCCAGCAGTGAATGGGGGACAGGCAATCAGCCCCAGCATTTT. The encoded protein is CASSEWGTGNQPQHF. The chain employs TRBV2 and TRBJ1-5; 7 bases fit TRBD1. The CDR3 loop spans 15 amino acids. The germline V gene encodes CDR1 SNHLY and CDR2 FYNNEI. The trim removed 2 bases at V and 2 bases at J, leaving 3 bases unmatched.

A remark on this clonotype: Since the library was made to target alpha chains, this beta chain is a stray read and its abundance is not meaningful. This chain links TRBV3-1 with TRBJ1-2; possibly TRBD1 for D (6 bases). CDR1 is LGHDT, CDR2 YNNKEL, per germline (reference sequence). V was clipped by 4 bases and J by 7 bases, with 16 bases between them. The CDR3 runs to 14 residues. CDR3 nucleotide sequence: TGTGCCAGCAGCCTCGAAGGGGGAGGGTCTGGCTACACCTTC. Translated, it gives CASSLEGGGSGYTF.

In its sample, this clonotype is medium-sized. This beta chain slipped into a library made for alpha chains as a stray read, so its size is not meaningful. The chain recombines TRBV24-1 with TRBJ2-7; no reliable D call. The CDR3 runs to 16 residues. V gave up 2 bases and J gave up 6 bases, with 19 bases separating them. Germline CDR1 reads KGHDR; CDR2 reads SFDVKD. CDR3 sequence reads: CATSDSYYSSMGEQYF. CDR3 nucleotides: TGTGCCACCAGTGATTCTTACTACAGTTCCATGGGCGAGCAGTACTTC.

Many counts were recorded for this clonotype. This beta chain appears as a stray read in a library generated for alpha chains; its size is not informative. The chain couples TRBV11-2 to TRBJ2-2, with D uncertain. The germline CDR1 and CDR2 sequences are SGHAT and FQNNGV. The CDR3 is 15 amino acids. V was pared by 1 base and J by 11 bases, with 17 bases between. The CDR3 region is CASSLGGVRQSELFF. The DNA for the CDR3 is TGTGCCAGCAGCTTAGGAGGAGTCCGCCAATCCGAGCTGTTTTTT.

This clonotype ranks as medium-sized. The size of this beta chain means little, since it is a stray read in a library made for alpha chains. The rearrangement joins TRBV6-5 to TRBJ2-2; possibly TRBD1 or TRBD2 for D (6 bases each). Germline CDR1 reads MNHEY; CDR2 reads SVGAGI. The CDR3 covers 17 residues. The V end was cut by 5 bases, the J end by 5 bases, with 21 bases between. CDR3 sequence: CASSGSGWGAKTGELFF. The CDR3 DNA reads TGTGCCAGCAGTGGGAGTGGTTGGGGGGCCAAGACCGGGGAGCTGTTTTTT.

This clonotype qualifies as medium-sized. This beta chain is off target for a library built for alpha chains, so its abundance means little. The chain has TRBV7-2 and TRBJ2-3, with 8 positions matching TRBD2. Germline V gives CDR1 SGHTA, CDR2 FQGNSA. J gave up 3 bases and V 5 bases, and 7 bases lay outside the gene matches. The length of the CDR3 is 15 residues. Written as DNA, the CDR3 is TGTGCCAGCAGCATGCCTAGCGGGCTTACAGATACGCAGTATTTT. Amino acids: CASSMPSGLTDTQYF.

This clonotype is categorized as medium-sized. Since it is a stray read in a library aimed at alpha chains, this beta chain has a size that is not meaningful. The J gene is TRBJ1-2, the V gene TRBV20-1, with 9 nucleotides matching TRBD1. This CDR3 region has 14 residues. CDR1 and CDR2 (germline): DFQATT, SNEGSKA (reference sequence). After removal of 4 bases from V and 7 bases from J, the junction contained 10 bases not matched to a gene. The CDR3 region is CSAIWGTGLSGYTF. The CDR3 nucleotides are TGCAGTGCTATTTGGGGGACAGGGCTCAGTGGCTACACCTTC.

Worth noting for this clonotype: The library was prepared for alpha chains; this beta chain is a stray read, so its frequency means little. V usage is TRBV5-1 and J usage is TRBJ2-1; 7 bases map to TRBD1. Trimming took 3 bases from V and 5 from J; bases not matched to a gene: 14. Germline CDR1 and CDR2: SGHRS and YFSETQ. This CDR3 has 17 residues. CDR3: CASSWGPDRVGDNEQFF. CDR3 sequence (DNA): TGCGCCAGCAGCTGGGGCCCCGACAGGGTGGGAGACAATGAGCAGTTCTTC.

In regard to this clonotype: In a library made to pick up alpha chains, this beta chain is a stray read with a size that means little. The CDR3 region is CASSRGPGEQFF. In DNA form, the CDR3 reads TGTGCCAGCAGCCGCGGACCCGGTGAGCAGTTCTTC. The rearrangement uses TRBV7-9 and TRBJ2-1; D call uncertain. In germline, CDR1 is SEHNR, CDR2 FQNEAQ (reference sequence). The CDR3 contains 12 residues. V lost 5 bases, J lost 9 bases, and 11 bases lay in between.